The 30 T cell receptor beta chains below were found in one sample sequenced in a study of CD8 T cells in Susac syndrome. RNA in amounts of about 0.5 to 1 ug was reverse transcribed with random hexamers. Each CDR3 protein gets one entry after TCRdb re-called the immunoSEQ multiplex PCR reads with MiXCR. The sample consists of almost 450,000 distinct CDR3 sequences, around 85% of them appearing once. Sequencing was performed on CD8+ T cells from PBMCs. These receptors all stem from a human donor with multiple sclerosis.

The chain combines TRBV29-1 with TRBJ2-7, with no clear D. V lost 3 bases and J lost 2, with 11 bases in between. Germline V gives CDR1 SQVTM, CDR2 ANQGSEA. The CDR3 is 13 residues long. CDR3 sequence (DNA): TGCAGCGTTGAGGGGATCGGAACCTACGAGCAGTACTTC. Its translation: CSVEGIGTYEQYF.

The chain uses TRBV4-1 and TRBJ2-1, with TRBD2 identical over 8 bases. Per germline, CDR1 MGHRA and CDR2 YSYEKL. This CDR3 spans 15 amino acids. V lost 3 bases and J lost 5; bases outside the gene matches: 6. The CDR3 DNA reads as TGCGCCAGCAGCCATCTGACTAGCGCGAACAATGAGCAGTTCTTC. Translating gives CASSHLTSANNEQFF.

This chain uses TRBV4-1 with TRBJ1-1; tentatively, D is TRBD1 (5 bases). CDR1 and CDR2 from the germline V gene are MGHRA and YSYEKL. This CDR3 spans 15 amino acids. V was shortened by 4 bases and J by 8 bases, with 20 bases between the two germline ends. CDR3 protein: CASSPLTGDPLEAFF. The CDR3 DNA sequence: TGCGCCAGCAGCCCCCTAACAGGTGATCCCCTCGAAGCTTTCTTT.

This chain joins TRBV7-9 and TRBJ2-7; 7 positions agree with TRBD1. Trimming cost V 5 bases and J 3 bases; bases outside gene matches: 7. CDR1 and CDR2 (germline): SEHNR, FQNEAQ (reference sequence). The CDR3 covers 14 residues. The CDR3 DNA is TGTGCCAGCAGCCCTGCGGACAGGTACTACGAGCAGTACTTC. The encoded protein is CASSPADRYYEQYF.

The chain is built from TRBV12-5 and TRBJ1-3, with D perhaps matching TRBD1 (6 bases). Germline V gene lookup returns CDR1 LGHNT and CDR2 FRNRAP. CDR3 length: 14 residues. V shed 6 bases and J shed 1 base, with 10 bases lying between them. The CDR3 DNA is TGTGCTAGTGGAGCGGGACAATCTGGAAACACCATATATTTT. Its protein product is CASGAGQSGNTIYF.

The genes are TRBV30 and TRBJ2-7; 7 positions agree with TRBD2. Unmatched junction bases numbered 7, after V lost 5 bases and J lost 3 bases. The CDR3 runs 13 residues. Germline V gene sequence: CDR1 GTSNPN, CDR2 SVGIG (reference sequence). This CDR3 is CAWSGGRDYEQYF. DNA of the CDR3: TGTGCCTGGTCCGGGGGGAGGGACTACGAGCAGTACTTC.

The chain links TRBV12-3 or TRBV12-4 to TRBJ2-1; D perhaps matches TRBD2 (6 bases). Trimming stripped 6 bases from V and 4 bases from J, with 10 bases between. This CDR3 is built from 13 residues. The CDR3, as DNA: TGTGCCAGCAGGGAAGCGGGTTACAATGAGCAGTTCTTC. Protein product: CASREAGYNEQFF.

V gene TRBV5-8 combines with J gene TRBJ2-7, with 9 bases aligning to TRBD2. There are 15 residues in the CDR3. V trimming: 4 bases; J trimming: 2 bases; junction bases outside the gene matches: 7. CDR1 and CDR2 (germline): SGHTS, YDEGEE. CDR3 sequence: CASSGGSGSPYEQYF. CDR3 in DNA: TGTGCCAGCAGCGGCGGTAGCGGGAGCCCCTACGAGCAGTACTTC. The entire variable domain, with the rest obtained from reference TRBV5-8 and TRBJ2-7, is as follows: EAGVTQSPTHLIKTRGQQATLRCSPISGHTSVYWYQQALGLGLQFLLWYDEGEERNRGNFPPRFSGRQFPNYSSELNVNALELEDSALYLCASSGGSGSPYEQYFGPGTRLTVT.

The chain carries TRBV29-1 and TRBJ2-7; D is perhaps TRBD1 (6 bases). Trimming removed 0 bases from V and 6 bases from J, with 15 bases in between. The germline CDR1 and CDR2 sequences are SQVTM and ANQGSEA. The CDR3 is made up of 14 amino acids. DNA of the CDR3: TGCAGCGTTGAAGACCCAGGACAGCCCGGCGAGCAGTACTTC. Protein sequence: CSVEDPGQPGEQYF.

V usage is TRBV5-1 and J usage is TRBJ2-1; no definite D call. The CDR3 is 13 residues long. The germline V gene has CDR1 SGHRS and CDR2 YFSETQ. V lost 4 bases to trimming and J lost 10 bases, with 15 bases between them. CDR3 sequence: CASSTDGTQEQFF. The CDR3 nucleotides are TGCGCCAGCAGCACGGATGGAACGCAGGAGCAGTTCTTC. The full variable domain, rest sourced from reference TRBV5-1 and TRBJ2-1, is KAGVTQTPRYLIKTRGQQVTLSCSPISGHRSVSWYQQTPGQGLQFLFEYFSETQRNKGNFPGRFSGRQFSNSRSEMNVSTLELGDSALYLCASSTDGTQEQFFGPGTRLTVL.

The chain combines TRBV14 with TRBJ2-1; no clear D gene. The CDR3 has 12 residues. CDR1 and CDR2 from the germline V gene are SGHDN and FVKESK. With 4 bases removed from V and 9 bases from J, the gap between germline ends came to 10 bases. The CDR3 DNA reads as TGTGCCAGCAGCCTCGATTTGGGTGAGCAGTTCTTC. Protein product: CASSLDLGEQFF.

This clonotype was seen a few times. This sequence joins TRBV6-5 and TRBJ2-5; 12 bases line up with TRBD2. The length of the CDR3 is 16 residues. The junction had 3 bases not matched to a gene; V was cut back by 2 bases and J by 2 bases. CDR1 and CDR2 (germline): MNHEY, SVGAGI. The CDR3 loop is CASSYLAGGRQETQYF. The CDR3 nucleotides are TGTGCCAGCAGTTACCTAGCGGGGGGGCGGCAAGAGACCCAGTACTTC.

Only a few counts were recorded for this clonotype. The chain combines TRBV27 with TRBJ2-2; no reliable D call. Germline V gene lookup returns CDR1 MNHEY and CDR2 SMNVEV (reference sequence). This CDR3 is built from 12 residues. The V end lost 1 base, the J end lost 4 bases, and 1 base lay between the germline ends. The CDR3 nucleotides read TGTGCCAGCAGTTTATTCACCGGGGAGCTGTTTTTT. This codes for CASSLFTGELFF.

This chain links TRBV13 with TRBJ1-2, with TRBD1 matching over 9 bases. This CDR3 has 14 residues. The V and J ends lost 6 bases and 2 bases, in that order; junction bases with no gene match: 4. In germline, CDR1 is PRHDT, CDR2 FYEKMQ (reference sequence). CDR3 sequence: CASRPGQGNYGYTF. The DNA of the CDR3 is TGTGCCAGCAGACCAGGACAGGGGAACTATGGCTACACCTTC.

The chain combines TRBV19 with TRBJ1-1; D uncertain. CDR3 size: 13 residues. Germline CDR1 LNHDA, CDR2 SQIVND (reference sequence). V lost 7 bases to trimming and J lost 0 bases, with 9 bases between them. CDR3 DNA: TGTGCCAGTACCCGGTCGGTGAACACTGAAGCTTTCTTT. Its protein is CASTRSVNTEAFF. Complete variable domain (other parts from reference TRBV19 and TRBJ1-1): DGGITQSPKYLFRKEGQNVTLSCEQNLNHDAMYWYRQDPGQGLRLIYYSQIVNDFQKGDIAEGYSVSREKKESFPLTVTSAQKNPTAFYLCASTRSVNTEAFFGQGTRLTVV.

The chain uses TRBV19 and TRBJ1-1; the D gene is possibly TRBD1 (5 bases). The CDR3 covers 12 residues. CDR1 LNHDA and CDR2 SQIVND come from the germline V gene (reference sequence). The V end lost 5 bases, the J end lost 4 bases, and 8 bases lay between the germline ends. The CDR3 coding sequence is TGTGCCAGTAGTGCGGGGACCACTGAAGCTTTCTTT. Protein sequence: CASSAGTTEAFF.

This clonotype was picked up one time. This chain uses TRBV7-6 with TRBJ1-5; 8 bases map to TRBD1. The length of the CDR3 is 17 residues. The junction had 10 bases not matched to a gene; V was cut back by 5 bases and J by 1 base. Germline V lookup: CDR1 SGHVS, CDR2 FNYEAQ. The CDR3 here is CASSPHAGQGSNQPQHF. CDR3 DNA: TGTGCCAGCAGCCCCCACGCCGGACAGGGAAGCAATCAGCCCCAGCATTTT.

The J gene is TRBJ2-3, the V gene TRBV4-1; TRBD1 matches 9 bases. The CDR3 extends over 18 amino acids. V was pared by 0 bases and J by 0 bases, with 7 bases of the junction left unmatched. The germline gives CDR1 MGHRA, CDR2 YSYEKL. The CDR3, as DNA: TGCGCCAGCAGCCAAGATTTAGGGACAGGGCCTAGCACAGATACGCAGTATTTT. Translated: CASSQDLGTGPSTDTQYF.

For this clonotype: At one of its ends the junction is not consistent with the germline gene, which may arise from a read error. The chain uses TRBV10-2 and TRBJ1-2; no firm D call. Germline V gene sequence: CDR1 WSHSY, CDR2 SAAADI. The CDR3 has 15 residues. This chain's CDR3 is CVSSEPGFVKDGYTF. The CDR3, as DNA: TGCGTCAGCAGTGAGCCTGGTTTTGTTAAGGATGGCTACACCTTC.

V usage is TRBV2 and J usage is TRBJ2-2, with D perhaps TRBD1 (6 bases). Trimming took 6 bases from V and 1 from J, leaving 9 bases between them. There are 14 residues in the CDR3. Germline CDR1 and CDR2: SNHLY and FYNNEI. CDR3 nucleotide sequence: TGTGCCAGCAGGGACAGACAGAACACCGGGGAGCTGTTTTTT. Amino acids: CASRDRQNTGELFF.

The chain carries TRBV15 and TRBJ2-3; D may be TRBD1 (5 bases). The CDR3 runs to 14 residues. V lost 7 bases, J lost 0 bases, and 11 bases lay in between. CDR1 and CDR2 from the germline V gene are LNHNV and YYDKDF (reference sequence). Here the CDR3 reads CATTQAGSTDTQYF. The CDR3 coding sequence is TGTGCCACCACTCAGGCAGGGAGCACAGATACGCAGTATTTT.

The CDR3 DNA reads TGTGCCAGCAGTGACGGGACCGGGATCGGGATCAATGAGCAGTTCTTC. It codes for CASSDGTGIGINEQFF. The chain links TRBV6-1 to TRBJ2-1; D may correspond to TRBD1 or TRBD2 (5 bases each). The CDR3 runs 16 residues. Per germline, CDR1 MNHNS and CDR2 SASEGT. The ends were cut back, 3 bases at V and 6 bases at J, with 18 bases in the middle.

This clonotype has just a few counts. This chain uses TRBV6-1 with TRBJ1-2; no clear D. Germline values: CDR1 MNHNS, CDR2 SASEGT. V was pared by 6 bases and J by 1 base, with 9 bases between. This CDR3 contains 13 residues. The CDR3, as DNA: TGTGCCAGCAGCGGTACAGTTAACTATGGCTACACCTTC. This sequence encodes CASSGTVNYGYTF.

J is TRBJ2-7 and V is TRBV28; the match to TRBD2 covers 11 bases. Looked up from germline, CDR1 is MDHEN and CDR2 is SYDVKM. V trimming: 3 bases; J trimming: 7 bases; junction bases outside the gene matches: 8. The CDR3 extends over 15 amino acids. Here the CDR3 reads CASSFMTSGIDEQYF. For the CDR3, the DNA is TGTGCCAGCAGTTTCATGACTAGCGGGATCGATGAGCAGTACTTC.

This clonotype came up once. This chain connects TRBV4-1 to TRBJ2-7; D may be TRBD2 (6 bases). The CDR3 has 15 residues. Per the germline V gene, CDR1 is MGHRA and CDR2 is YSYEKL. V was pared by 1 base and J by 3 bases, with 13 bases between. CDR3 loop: CASSQVMGTDYEQYF. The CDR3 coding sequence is TGCGCCAGCAGCCAAGTGATGGGGACTGACTACGAGCAGTACTTC.

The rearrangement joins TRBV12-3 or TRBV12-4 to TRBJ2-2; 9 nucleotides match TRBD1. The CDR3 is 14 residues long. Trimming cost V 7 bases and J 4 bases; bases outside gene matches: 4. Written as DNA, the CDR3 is TGTGCCAGCATCCAGGACAGGGGCACCGGGGAGCTGTTTTTT. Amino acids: CASIQDRGTGELFF.

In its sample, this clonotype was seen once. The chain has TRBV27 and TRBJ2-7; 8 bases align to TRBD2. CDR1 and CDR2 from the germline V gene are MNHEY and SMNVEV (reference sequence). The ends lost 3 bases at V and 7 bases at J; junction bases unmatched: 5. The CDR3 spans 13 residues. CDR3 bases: TGTGCCAGCAGTTTCGGGAGGGTGGCGGAGCAGTACTTC. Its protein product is CASSFGRVAEQYF.

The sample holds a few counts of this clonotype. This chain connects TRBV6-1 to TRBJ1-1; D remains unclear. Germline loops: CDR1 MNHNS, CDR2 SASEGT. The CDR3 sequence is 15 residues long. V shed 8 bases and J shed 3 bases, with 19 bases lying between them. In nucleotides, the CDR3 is TGTGCCAGCTCCGGAGTGTTAGGGCAAGACACTGAAGCTTTCTTT. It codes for CASSGVLGQDTEAFF.

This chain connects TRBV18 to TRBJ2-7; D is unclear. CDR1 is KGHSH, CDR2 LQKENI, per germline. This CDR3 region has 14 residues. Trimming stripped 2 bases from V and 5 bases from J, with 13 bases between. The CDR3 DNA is TGTGCCAGCTCACCAACTGGTTTTTCCCACGAGCAGTACTTC. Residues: CASSPTGFSHEQYF.

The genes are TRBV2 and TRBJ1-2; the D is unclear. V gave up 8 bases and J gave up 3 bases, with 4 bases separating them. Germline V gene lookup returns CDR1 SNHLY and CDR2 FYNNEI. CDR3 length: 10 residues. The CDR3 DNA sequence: TGTGCCAGCGGGGACTATGGCTACACCTTC. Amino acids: CASGDYGYTF.